This entry lists 15 T cell receptor beta chains sequenced from one sample in a study of T cells in Graves' hyperthyroidism and ophthalmopathy. Amplified TCR beta CDR3 regions derived from RNA transcripts. HTBI primers were used for first-round RT-PCR of the TCR CDR3. TCRdb passed the multiplex PCR reads through MiXCR, listing each CDR3 protein once. The sample records 530,000 or so distinct CDR3 sequences, 24% being singletons. The sample comprised blood. The receptors shown here come from a woman under 40 with Graves' ophthalmopathy.

This clonotype has a count of ten or more. The rearrangement uses TRBV29-1 and TRBJ2-5; D not resolved. The CDR3 sequence is 12 residues long. Trimming shortened V by 4 bases and J by 3 bases, and 9 bases separated the two germline ends. Germline V gene sequence: CDR1 SQVTM, CDR2 ANQGSEA. CDR3 sequence (DNA): TGCAGCGTTGTTAGACCCGAAGAGACCCAGTACTTC. Translating gives CSVVRPEETQYF.

Ten or more counts support this clonotype. This chain joins TRBV20-1 and TRBJ1-1; TRBD1 is a possible D gene (6 bases). Germline lookup yields CDR1 DFQATT and CDR2 SNEGSKA (reference sequence). Trimming stripped 5 bases from V and 4 bases from J, with 14 bases between. CDR3 length equals 13 residues. The DNA of the CDR3 is TGCAGTGCTTCGAATACAGGGCTCACTGAAGCTTTCTTT. Residues: CSASNTGLTEAFF.

This clonotype was observed at least ten times. The V gene is TRBV6-2 or TRBV6-3, the J gene TRBJ1-1; D perhaps matches TRBD1 (5 bases). This CDR3 has 15 residues. Germline V gene sequence: CDR1 MNHEY, CDR2 SVGEGT. V was cut by 5 bases and J by 0 bases, with 13 bases left in between. The CDR3 DNA reads as TGTGCCAGCAGTCACACCGGACAAATGAACACTGAAGCTTTCTTT. It is translated as CASSHTGQMNTEAFF.

On this clonotype: Because the CDR3 is missing its conserved closing phenylalanine or tryptophan, this is likely a read error. CDR3 residues: CSARGIFDTEAFL. For the CDR3, the DNA is TGCAGCGCTCGGGGGATTTTTGACACTGAAGCTTTCCTT. The rearrangement links TRBV29-1 to TRBJ1-1; possible D gene TRBD1, 5 bases. Deletions cut 7 bases from V and 3 bases from J, with 15 bases between. This CDR3 region has 13 residues. Germline lookup yields CDR1 SQVTM and CDR2 ANQGSEA.

In DNA, the CDR3 is TGTGCCAGCAGTACTCCGGGACAGGTCTATGGCTACACCTTC. This sequence encodes CASSTPGQVYGYTF. This rearrangement joins TRBV28 to TRBJ1-2, with 8 bases matching TRBD1. This CDR3 comprises 14 residues. In germline, CDR1 is MDHEN, CDR2 SYDVKM. With 5 bases clipped from V and 4 bases from J, the junction kept 6 bases outside the gene matches.

The table lists this clonotype with many counts. This chain uses TRBV30 with TRBJ1-2; TRBD1 matches 7 bases. The CDR3 has 12 residues. In germline, CDR1 is GTSNPN, CDR2 SVGIG (reference sequence). The V gene end was trimmed by 1 base and the J gene end by 5 bases; junction bases not matched to a gene: 1. This chain's CDR3 is CAWSAQGYGYTF. CDR3 DNA: TGTGCCTGGAGTGCACAGGGGTATGGCTACACCTTC.

This clonotype has at least ten counts. J is TRBJ1-5 and V is TRBV6-5; a possible D gene is TRBD1 (5 bases). Germline assignment: CDR1 MNHEY and CDR2 SVGAGI. V lost 1 base to trimming and J lost 7 bases, with 8 bases between them. The CDR3 consists of 13 residues. The CDR3 DNA reads TGTGCCAGCAGTTACTATGGGGGACAGCCCCAGCATTTT. Residues: CASSYYGGQPQHF.

This clonotype was seen repeatedly, ten times or more. V is TRBV4-1 and J is TRBJ2-2; the D is unclear. The CDR3 totals 15 residues. Trimming stripped 4 bases from V and 1 base from J, with 10 bases between. Germline loops: CDR1 MGHRA, CDR2 YSYEKL. CDR3 sequence: CASSRPTLNTGELFF. The CDR3, as DNA: TGCGCCAGCAGCCGCCCGACCTTGAACACCGGGGAGCTGTTTTTT.

The chain joins TRBV12-3 or TRBV12-4 to TRBJ1-2; weak D call: TRBD1 (5 bases). The CDR3 covers 15 residues. Trimming removed 2 bases at V and 4 bases at J, with 14 bases between. CDR3 sequence: CASSLSGTGGYGYTF. The CDR3 DNA follows: TGTGCCAGCAGTTTATCCGGGACCGGTGGCTATGGCTACACCTTC.

This clonotype was picked up many times. The chain recombines TRBV28 with TRBJ2-2, with TRBD1 matching over 10 bases. The junction had 2 bases not matched to a gene; V was cut back by 4 bases and J by 3 bases. This CDR3 region has 15 residues. From germline, CDR1 is MDHEN and CDR2 SYDVKM. As DNA, the CDR3 is TGTGCCAGCAGTTCCGGGACAGGGGACACCGGGGAGCTGTTTTTT. This sequence encodes CASSSGTGDTGELFF. Looking up the rest from reference TRBV28 and TRBJ2-2 gives the full variable domain: DVKVTQSSRYLVKRTGEKVFLECVQDMDHENMFWYRQDPGLGLRLIYFSYDVKMKEKGDIPEGYSVSREKKERFSLILESASTNQTSMYLCASSSGTGDTGELFFGEGSRLTVL.

J is TRBJ1-5 and V is TRBV12-3 or TRBV12-4; no clear D. Trimming cost V 1 base and J 2 bases, with 9 bases left between them. The CDR3 has 15 amino acids. The CDR3 bases are TGTGCCAGCAGTTTAGGGAATATGGGCAATCAGCCCCAGCATTTT. It encodes CASSLGNMGNQPQHF.

This clonotype has at least ten counts. J is TRBJ1-1 and V is TRBV7-8; D call uncertain. CDR3 length: 19 residues. Trimming stripped 3 bases from V and 1 base from J, with 24 bases between. Germline V gene data show CDR1 as SGHVS and CDR2 as FQNEAQ. CDR3 coding DNA: TGTGCCAGCAGCTTGGTTTCGCGGCGTTGGGCAACAGAGAACACTGAAGCTTTCTTT. Translated: CASSLVSRRWATENTEAFF.

The V and J genes are TRBV11-2 and TRBJ2-2, with TRBD2 matching over 14 bases. This CDR3 has 16 residues. V dropped 3 bases and J dropped 5; count of bases not matched to a gene: 2. Germline CDR1 and CDR2: SGHAT and FQNNGV. The CDR3 loop is CASSFGLAGGTGELFF. DNA of the CDR3: TGTGCCAGCAGCTTTGGACTAGCGGGGGGAACCGGGGAGCTGTTTTTT.

This chain links TRBV11-2 with TRBJ2-5, with 9 bases identical to TRBD2. This CDR3 has 15 amino acids. CDR1 and CDR2 (germline): SGHAT, FQNNGV. The V segment lost 5 bases and the J segment 4 bases; nucleotides outside the gene matches: 8. CDR3 sequence: CASSDSGGTIETQYF. In nucleotides, the CDR3 is TGTGCCAGCAGCGATAGCGGGGGAACTATAGAGACCCAGTACTTC.

This clonotype was detected many times. Germline and junction disagree at one end, which may indicate a read error. The chain links TRBV10-3 to TRBJ2-5; D is unresolved. Per germline, CDR1 ENHRY and CDR2 SYGVKD. CDR3 length equals 14 residues. As DNA, the CDR3 is TGTGCCGTCAGTGATAAAGGACGGGAAGAGACCCAGTACTTC. It translates to CAVSDKGREETQYF.